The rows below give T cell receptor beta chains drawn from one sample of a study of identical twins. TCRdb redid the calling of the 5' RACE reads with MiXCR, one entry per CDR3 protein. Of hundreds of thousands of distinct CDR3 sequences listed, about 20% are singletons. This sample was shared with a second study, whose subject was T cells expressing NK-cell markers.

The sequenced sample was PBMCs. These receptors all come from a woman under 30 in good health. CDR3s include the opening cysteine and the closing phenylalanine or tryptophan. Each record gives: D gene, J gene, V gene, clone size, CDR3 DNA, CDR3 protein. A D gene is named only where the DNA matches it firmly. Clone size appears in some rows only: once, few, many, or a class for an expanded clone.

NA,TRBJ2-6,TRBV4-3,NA,TGCGCCAGCAGCCAAGAGGTCTCTGGGGCCAACGTCCTGACTTTC,CASSQEVSGANVLTF
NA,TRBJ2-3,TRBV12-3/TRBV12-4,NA,TGTGCCAGCACCTTATTGGATACGCAGTATTTT,CASTLLDTQYF
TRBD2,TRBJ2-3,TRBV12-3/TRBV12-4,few,TGTGCCAGCAGTTCCACCTTTAGCGGGAGCACAGATACGCAGTATTTT,CASSSTFSGSTDTQYF
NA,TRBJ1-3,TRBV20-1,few,TGCAGTGCCAGTGCAAGGGGGGAAGGAAACACCATATATTTT,CSASARGEGNTIYF
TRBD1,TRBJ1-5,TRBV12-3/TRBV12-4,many,TGTGCCAGCAGCCTTAAGGACAGGGTCGGTTCCAATCAGCCCCAGCATTTT,CASSLKDRVGSNQPQHF
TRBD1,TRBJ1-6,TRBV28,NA,TGTGCCAGCAGTCCCCCCGACAGGGATAATTCACCCCTCCACTTT,CASSPPDRDNSPLHF
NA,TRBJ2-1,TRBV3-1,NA,TGTGCCAGCAGCCTTAAAATGGGCTACAATGAGCAGTTCTTC,CASSLKMGYNEQFF
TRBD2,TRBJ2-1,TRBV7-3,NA,TGTGCCAGCAGCGTCCGCCCGACTAGCGCAAACAATGAGCAGTTCTTC,CASSVRPTSANNEQFF
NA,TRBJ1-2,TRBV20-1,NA,TGCAGTGCTAGAGATGTAGCTTCCTATGGCTACACCTTC,CSARDVASYGYTF
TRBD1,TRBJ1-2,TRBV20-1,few,TGCAGTGCTAGAGATCACCCAGGGGGGAACTATGGCTACACCTTC,CSARDHPGGNYGYTF
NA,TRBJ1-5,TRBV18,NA,TGTGCCAGCTCACGCAGACGGACAGACAATCAGCCCCAGCATTTT,CASSRRRTDNQPQHF
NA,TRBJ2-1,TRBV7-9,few,TGTGCCAGCAGCTTAAATACTGGCGGAGAGCAGTTCTTC,CASSLNTGGEQFF
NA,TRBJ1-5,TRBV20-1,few,TGCAGTGCTAGAGATCGGAAAGGGACCCATCAGCCCCAGCATTTT,CSARDRKGTHQPQHF
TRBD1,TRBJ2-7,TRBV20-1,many,TGCAGTGCCCCAAAGTCAGGGGGTTACGAGCAGTACTTC,CSAPKSGGYEQYF
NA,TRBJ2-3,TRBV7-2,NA,TGTGCCAGCATTCAGAGGAGAACAGATACGCAGTATTTT,CASIQRRTDTQYF
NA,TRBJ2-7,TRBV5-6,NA,TGTGCCAGCAGCTTGGCGCGGCGGGGGCTGATCTCCTACGAGCAGTACTTC,CASSLARRGLISYEQYF
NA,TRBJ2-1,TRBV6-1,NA,TGTGCCAGCAGTCCCCCCACGGGCTCCTACAATGAGCAGTTCTTC,CASSPPTGSYNEQFF
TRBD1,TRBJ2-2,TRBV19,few,TGTGCCAGTAGTCCGACAGGGGTTAGGGGGGAGCTGTTTTTT,CASSPTGVRGELFF
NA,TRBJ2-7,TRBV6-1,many,TGTGCCAGTGGAGCAAATCGGGTCTACGAGCAGTACTTC,CASGANRVYEQYF
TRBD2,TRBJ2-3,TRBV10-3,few,TGTGCCATCAGGACTAGCGGGGGCACAGATACGCAGTATTTT,CAIRTSGGTDTQYF
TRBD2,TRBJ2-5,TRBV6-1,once,TGTGCCAGCACCAGACTAGCGGGGATACAAGAGACCCAGTACTTC,CASTRLAGIQETQYF
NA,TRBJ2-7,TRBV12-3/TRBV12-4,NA,TGTGCCAGCAGTTCGAGAGCGGCCGGGGAGCAGTACTTC,CASSSRAAGEQYF
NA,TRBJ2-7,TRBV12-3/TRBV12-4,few,TGTGCCAGCTCCCGGGACGGACTTTACGAGCAGTACTTC,CASSRDGLYEQYF
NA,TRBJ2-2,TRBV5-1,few,TGCGCCAGCAGCTGGCAGGGGAGCACCGGGGAGCTGTTTTTT,CASSWQGSTGELFF
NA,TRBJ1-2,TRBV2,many,TGTGCCAGAGATAGGACGGCGGGGGTCGGCTACACCTTC,CARDRTAGVGYTF
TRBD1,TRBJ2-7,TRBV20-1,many,TGCAGTGCCAAGACAGGGACCTTCTACGAGCAGTACTTC,CSAKTGTFYEQYF
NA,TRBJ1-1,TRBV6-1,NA,TGTGCCAGCAGCCGCGCGCGAAGAGAAGAAGCTTTCTTT,CASSRARREEAFF
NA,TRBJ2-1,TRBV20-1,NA,TGCAGTGCTAGGTCGAGTGCATCCTACAATGAGCAGTTCTTC,CSARSSASYNEQFF
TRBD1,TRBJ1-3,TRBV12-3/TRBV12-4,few,TGTGCCAGCAGTATCGGACAGGGCCCAGCGTTT,CASSIGQGPAF
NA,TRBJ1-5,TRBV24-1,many,TGTGCCACCAGTGGTTTCCCAGACAATCAGCCCCAGCATTTT,CATSGFPDNQPQHF
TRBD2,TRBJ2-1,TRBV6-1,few,TGTGCCAGCAGGGGACTAGCGGAGATCCAGCAGTTCTTC,CASRGLAEIQQFF
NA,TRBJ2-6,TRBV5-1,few,TGCGCCAGCAGCTCCTACAACTCTGGGGCCAACGTCCTGACTTTC,CASSSYNSGANVLTF
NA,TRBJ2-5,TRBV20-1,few,TGCAGTGCTGGGCGGAGGGCGGACCAAGAGACCCAGTACTTC,CSAGRRADQETQYF
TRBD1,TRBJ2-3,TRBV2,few,TGTGCCGGCAAGGGGGCCTCAGATACGCAGTATTTT,CAGKGASDTQYF
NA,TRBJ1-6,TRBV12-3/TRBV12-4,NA,TGTGCCAGCACCCGGACAGTAGATTCACCCCTCCACTTT,CASTRTVDSPLHF
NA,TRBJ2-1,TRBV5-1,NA,TGCGCCAGCAGCTTGGAAGGGGCGGGGTACAATGAGCAGTTCTTC,CASSLEGAGYNEQFF
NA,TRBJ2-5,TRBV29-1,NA,TGCAGCGTTTATTTTCAGGGGCCGCAAGAGACCCAGTACTTC,CSVYFQGPQETQYF
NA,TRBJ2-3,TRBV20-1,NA,TGCAGTGCTAGAGATCGACGGTCTCCCGCAGATACGCAGTATTTT,CSARDRRSPADTQYF
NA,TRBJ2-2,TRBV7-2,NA,TGTGCCAGCAGGACTCGGTCCACCGGGGAGCTGTTTTTT,CASRTRSTGELFF
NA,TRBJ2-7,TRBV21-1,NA,TGTGCCAGCAGCATCCAACAGGGGGACCCGACCTACGAGCAGTACTTC,CASSIQQGDPTYEQYF
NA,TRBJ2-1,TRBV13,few,TGTGCCAGCAGCTCCCGGCCGATAGGGCCTGAGCAGTTCTTC,CASSSRPIGPEQFF
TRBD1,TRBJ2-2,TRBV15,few,TGTGCCACCAGCACCTACCCCCGGGGACAGGGGGCTTGGGGGGAGCTGTTTTTT,CATSTYPRGQGAWGELFF
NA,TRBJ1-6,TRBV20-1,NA,TGCAGTGCTTCAGACCAGGGAGGAAATTCACCCCTCCACTTT,CSASDQGGNSPLHF
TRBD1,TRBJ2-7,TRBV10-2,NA,TGCGCCACCGCCTCCGGGACAGGGTCCCACGAGCAGTACTTC,CATASGTGSHEQYF
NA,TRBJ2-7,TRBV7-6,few,TGTGCCAGCAGCTCGGGTGGCCAGCAGTACTTC,CASSSGGQQYF